This T cell receptor beta chain was obtained from a study of blood T cell repertoires in COVID-19. Study information: Samples taken during acute and convalescent COVID-19 were collected in the United States, Italy and Spain. The cDNA or gDNA used as material had been derived from T cells, B-cell-depleted T cells, or PBMCs.

V dropped 6 bases and J dropped 9; count of bases not matched to a gene: 6. The length of the CDR3 is 13 residues. Germline lookup yields CDR1 SGHNT and CDR2 YYREEE (reference sequence). Using immunoSEQ multiplex PCR, the repertoire was profiled, and TCRdb retains in-frame clones only, with some absent. The sample lists approximately 180,000 clones; roughly 87% were seen once. Those enrolled, adults aged 18 to 89 years, came from 25 or so US areas. The chain is built from TRBV5-4 and TRBJ2-1; 10 bases line up with TRBD2. The sequence came from a human donor with acute COVID-19. The donor label of this sample is uncertain. The sequencing sample was made of PBMCs or T cells enriched from blood (not recorded which). Here the CDR3 DNA reads TGTGCCAGCACCACTAGCGGGGTAGGTGAGCAGTTCTTC. Translation: CASTTSGVGEQFF.